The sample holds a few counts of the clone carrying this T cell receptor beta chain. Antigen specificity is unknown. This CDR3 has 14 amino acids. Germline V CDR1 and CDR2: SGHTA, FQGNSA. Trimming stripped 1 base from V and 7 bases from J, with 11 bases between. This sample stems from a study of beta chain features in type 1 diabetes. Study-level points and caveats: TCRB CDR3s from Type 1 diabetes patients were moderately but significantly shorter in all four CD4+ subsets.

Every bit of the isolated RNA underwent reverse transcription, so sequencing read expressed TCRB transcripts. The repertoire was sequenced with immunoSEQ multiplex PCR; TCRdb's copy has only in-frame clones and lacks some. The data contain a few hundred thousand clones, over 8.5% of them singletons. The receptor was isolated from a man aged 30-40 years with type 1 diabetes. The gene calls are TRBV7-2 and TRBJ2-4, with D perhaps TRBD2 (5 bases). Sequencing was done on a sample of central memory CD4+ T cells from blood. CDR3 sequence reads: CASSLGGPRNIQYF. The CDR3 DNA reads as TGTGCCAGCAGCTTAGGAGGGCCGAGGAACATTCAGTACTTC.